This T cell receptor (beta chain) was captured by sequencing in a study of Ad26.COV2.S vaccination and SARS-CoV-2 variants. Looking at the study overall: Ad26.COV2.S, an intramuscular injection, was given once or twice 56 days apart.

Sequencing was performed with immunoSEQ multiplex PCR; in TCRdb, only in-frame clones are kept and a portion is missing. The table records roughly 320,000 clones, around 85% of them present only once. The treatment is: 15 to 20 received Ad26.COV2.S at low or high dose, single or two shots; about 5 received placebo; per-sample allocation not given. Each sample was drawn 63 days after the first injection (of vaccine or placebo). Aged 18-55 years, donor was enrolled in Boston in the early 2020s. Vaccination employed an Ad26 vector expressing the Wuhan-strain SARS-CoV-2 spike. This CDR3 has 13 amino acids. Germline CDR1 reads ENHRY; CDR2 reads SYGVKD. Trimming removed 3 bases at V and 2 bases at J, with 7 bases between.

The sequences come from peripheral blood, collected in a trial of Ad26.COV2.S vaccine versus placebo. The receptor's source is a person between 18 and 60 years old who received the Ad26.COV2.S COVID-19 vaccine or a placebo. The chain links TRBV10-3 to TRBJ2-5; D unresolved. The CDR3 region has the DNA TGTGCCATCAGTGACTCCCTACAAGAGACCCAGTACTTC. This sequence encodes CAISDSLQETQYF.